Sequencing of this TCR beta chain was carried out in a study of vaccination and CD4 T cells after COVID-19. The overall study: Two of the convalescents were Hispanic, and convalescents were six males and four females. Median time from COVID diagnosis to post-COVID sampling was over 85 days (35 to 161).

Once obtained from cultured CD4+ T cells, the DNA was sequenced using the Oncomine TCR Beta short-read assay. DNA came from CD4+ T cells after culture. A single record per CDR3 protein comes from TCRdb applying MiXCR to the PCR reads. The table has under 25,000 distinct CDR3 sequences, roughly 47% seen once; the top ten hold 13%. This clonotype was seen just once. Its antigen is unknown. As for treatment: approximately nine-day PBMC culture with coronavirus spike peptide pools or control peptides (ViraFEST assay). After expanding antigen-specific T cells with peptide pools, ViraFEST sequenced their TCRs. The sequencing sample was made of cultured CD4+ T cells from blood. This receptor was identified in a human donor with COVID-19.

CDR3 region: CASSLRGLAHSSGANVLTF. The CDR3 region has the DNA TGTGCCAGCAGCCTTAGAGGACTAGCCCATAGCTCTGGGGCCAACGTCCTGACTTTC. V gene TRBV7-2 combines with J gene TRBJ2-6; TRBD2 matches 8 bases. The trim removed 5 bases at V and 0 bases at J, leaving 12 bases unmatched. The CDR3 sequence is 19 residues long. CDR1 is SGHTA, CDR2 FQGNSA, per germline.